These T cell receptor beta chains were read from a single sample in a study of blood T cell repertoires in COVID-19. Some clones are missing from TCRdb's copy, which holds only in-frame ones; the method was immunoSEQ multiplex PCR. The sample yields tens of thousands of clones, about three quarters seen once. Sequences were obtained from peripheral blood. The receptors were gathered from a human donor with active or convalescent COVID-19. The donor label of this sample is uncertain. The CDR3 runs from the conserved cysteine through the conserved F or W. Each record gives: D gene, clone size, V gene, J gene, CDR3 length, CDR3 protein, CDR3 DNA. A D gene is named only where the DNA matches it firmly. The size of a clone is reported for some rows only, either as once, few or many, or as a class for expanded clones.

d_gene: TRBD1
abundance: few
v_gene: TRBV28
j_gene: TRBJ1-3
len: 23
CDR3aa: CASSPAGVIRRGTGPNSGNTIYF
CDR3nt: TGTGCCAGCAGTCCAGCTGGGGTTATTAGGAGGGGGACAGGGCCCAACTCTGGAAACACCATATATTTT

d_gene: TRBD1
abundance: .
v_gene: TRBV6-5
j_gene: TRBJ1-2
len: 15
CDR3aa: CASRARQGLNYGYTF
CDR3nt: TGTGCCAGCAGAGCAAGACAGGGTCTAAACTATGGCTACACCTTC

d_gene: .
abundance: .
v_gene: TRBV30
j_gene: TRBJ1-5
len: 14
CDR3aa: CAWSQGQKNQPQHF
CDR3nt: TGTGCCTGGAGTCAGGGACAAAAAAATCAGCCCCAGCATTTT

d_gene: .
abundance: few
v_gene: TRBV10-2
j_gene: TRBJ1-5
len: 15
CDR3aa: CASTHGQGSDQPQHF
CDR3nt: TGCGCCAGCACTCATGGGCAGGGCTCTGATCAGCCCCAGCATTTT

d_gene: .
abundance: many
v_gene: TRBV29-1
j_gene: TRBJ2-7
len: 16
CDR3aa: CSVEDSGRVGSYEQYF
CDR3nt: TGCAGCGTTGAGGATTCGGGAAGGGTAGGCTCCTACGAGCAGTACTTC

d_gene: .
abundance: once
v_gene: TRBV7-2
j_gene: TRBJ2-3
len: 15
CDR3aa: CASSLPPGGTDTQYF
CDR3nt: TGTGCCAGCAGCTTACCGCCGGGGGGCACAGATACGCAGTATTTT

d_gene: TRBD1
abundance: once
v_gene: TRBV5-4
j_gene: TRBJ1-2
len: 15
CDR3aa: CASSSPGQGDYGYTF
CDR3nt: TGTGCCAGCAGCTCCCCCGGACAGGGAGACTATGGCTACACCTTC

d_gene: TRBD2
abundance: .
v_gene: TRBV7-3
j_gene: TRBJ2-1
len: 16
CDR3aa: CASSQRLSGPYNEQFF
CDR3nt: TGTGCCAGCAGCCAACGACTTAGCGGGCCTTACAATGAGCAGTTCTTC

d_gene: TRBD1
abundance: .
v_gene: TRBV30
j_gene: TRBJ1-4
len: 16
CDR3aa: CASTSTGVGTNEKLFF
CDR3nt: TGTGCCTCGACTTCAACAGGGGTAGGGACTAATGAAAAACTGTTTTTT

d_gene: .
abundance: .
v_gene: TRBV4-1
j_gene: TRBJ1-5
len: 13
CDR3aa: CASSQFANQPQHF
CDR3nt: TGCGCCAGCAGCCAATTCGCGAATCAGCCCCAGCATTTT

d_gene: .
abundance: once
v_gene: TRBV7-9
j_gene: TRBJ2-2
len: 14
CDR3aa: CASSLELNTGELFF
CDR3nt: TGTGCCAGCAGCTTAGAGCTGAACACCGGGGAGCTGTTTTTT

d_gene: .
abundance: .
v_gene: TRBV9
j_gene: TRBJ2-7
len: 15
CDR3aa: CASSVNEGVVYEQYF
CDR3nt: TGTGCCAGCAGCGTAAACGAGGGAGTGGTGTACGAGCAGTACTTC

d_gene: TRBD2
abundance: .
v_gene: TRBV7-7
j_gene: TRBJ2-2
len: 17
CDR3aa: CASSLGRLAGGTGELFF
CDR3nt: TGTGCCAGCAGCTTAGGCAGACTAGCGGGGGGCACCGGGGAGCTGTTTTTT

d_gene: .
abundance: .
v_gene: TRBV7-2
j_gene: TRBJ1-4
len: 14
CDR3aa: CASSLDTTNEKLFF
CDR3nt: TGTGCCAGCAGCTTAGACACAACTAATGAAAAACTGTTTTTT

d_gene: .
abundance: .
v_gene: TRBV15
j_gene: TRBJ2-5
len: 16
CDR3aa: CATSRDLKGHQETQYF
CDR3nt: TGTGCCACCAGCAGAGATTTGAAGGGGCACCAAGAGACCCAGTACTTC

d_gene: TRBD1
abundance: .
v_gene: TRBV7-9
j_gene: TRBJ2-7
len: 16
CDR3aa: CASSLAGTGGLDEQYF
CDR3nt: TGTGCCAGCAGCTTAGCGGGGACAGGGGGCTTAGACGAGCAGTACTTC

d_gene: TRBD2
abundance: .
v_gene: TRBV4-3
j_gene: TRBJ2-7
len: 16
CDR3aa: CASSQDRLAGDYEQYF
CDR3nt: TGCGCCAGCAGCCAAGATCGGCTAGCGGGTGACTACGAGCAGTACTTC

d_gene: TRBD1
abundance: once
v_gene: TRBV30
j_gene: TRBJ1-5
len: 17
CDR3aa: CAWSVGAGTGGNQPQHF
CDR3nt: TGTGCCTGGAGTGTAGGGGCGGGGACAGGGGGCAACCAGCCCCAGCATTTT

d_gene: .
abundance: .
v_gene: TRBV5-6
j_gene: TRBJ1-6
len: 14
CDR3aa: CASSLGQGNSPLHF
CDR3nt: TGTGCCAGCAGCTTGGGCCAGGGGAATTCACCCCTCCACTTT

d_gene: TRBD1
abundance: .
v_gene: TRBV2
j_gene: TRBJ1-3
len: 15
CDR3aa: CASRMGQGAGNTIYF
CDR3nt: TGTGCCAGCAGAATGGGACAGGGGGCGGGAAACACCATATATTTT

d_gene: TRBD1
abundance: .
v_gene: TRBV7-9
j_gene: TRBJ2-7
len: 12
CDR3aa: CASQTGRYEQYF
CDR3nt: TGTGCCAGCCAGACAGGGCGCTACGAGCAGTACTTC

d_gene: TRBD2
abundance: .
v_gene: TRBV7-3
j_gene: TRBJ2-5
len: 14
CDR3aa: CASSSVAGGPSLYF
CDR3nt: TGTGCCAGCAGCTCAGTAGCGGGAGGGCCTTCCTTGTACTTC

d_gene: .
abundance: .
v_gene: TRBV5-4
j_gene: TRBJ1-1
len: 18
CDR3aa: CASSLVFLTEELNTEAFF
CDR3nt: TGTGCCAGCAGCTTAGTCTTTCTGACAGAGGAACTGAACACTGAAGCTTTCTTT

d_gene: TRBD2
abundance: .
v_gene: TRBV28
j_gene: TRBJ2-7
len: 14
CDR3aa: CATRGGAGVYEQYF
CDR3nt: TGTGCCACTCGAGGAGGAGCGGGAGTCTACGAGCAGTACTTC

d_gene: .
abundance: .
v_gene: TRBV7-3
j_gene: TRBJ1-1
len: 16
CDR3aa: CASSLGGGVLNTEAFF
CDR3nt: TGTGCCAGCAGCCTCGGCGGAGGGGTCCTGAACACTGAAGCTTTCTTT

d_gene: TRBD2
abundance: .
v_gene: TRBV30
j_gene: TRBJ2-7
len: 14
CDR3aa: CAWSKLAGGYEQYF
CDR3nt: TGTGCCTGGAGTAAACTAGCGGGAGGGTACGAGCAGTACTTC

d_gene: TRBD1
abundance: .
v_gene: TRBV14
j_gene: TRBJ1-3
len: 21
CDR3aa: CASSLDYRGKQGPHSGNTIYF
CDR3nt: TGTGCCAGCAGCCTAGACTACAGAGGCAAACAGGGGCCACATTCTGGAAACACCATATATTTT

d_gene: .
abundance: .
v_gene: TRBV5-5
j_gene: TRBJ1-5
len: 15
CDR3aa: CASMDQGLSNQPQHF
CDR3nt: TGTGCCAGCATGGACCAGGGGCTCTCCAATCAGCCCCAGCATTTT

d_gene: TRBD1
abundance: .
v_gene: TRBV19
j_gene: TRBJ2-7
len: 14
CDR3aa: CASSQGQGPFEQYF
CDR3nt: TGTGCCAGTAGCCAAGGACAGGGCCCTTTTGAGCAGTACTTC

d_gene: TRBD1
abundance: .
v_gene: TRBV14
j_gene: TRBJ1-1
len: 16
CDR3aa: CASSQDWDRVNTEAFF
CDR3nt: TGTGCCAGCAGCCAAGATTGGGACAGGGTGAACACTGAAGCTTTCTTT

d_gene: .
abundance: .
v_gene: TRBV30
j_gene: TRBJ1-5
len: 13
CDR3aa: CAWSVRENQPQHF
CDR3nt: TGTGCCTGGAGTGTACGTGAGAATCAGCCCCAGCATTTT

d_gene: .
abundance: once
v_gene: TRBV7-3
j_gene: TRBJ2-1
len: 14
CDR3aa: CASSVAGSYNEQFF
CDR3nt: TGTGCCAGCAGCGTTGCGGGGTCCTACAATGAGCAGTTCTTC

d_gene: TRBD1
abundance: few
v_gene: TRBV4-3
j_gene: TRBJ2-1
len: 15
CDR3aa: CASSQDRDSLYEQFF
CDR3nt: TGCGCCAGCAGCCAAGATCGGGACAGTCTCTATGAGCAGTTCTTC

d_gene: TRBD2
abundance: few
v_gene: TRBV19
j_gene: TRBJ2-5
len: 18
CDR3aa: CASSNTLAGGSVQETQYF
CDR3nt: TGTGCCAGTAGTAATACCCTAGCGGGAGGGTCGGTCCAAGAGACCCAGTACTTC

d_gene: TRBD2
abundance: .
v_gene: TRBV3-1/TRBV3-2
j_gene: TRBJ2-2
len: 16
CDR3aa: CASSRTLAGGTGELFF
CDR3nt: TGTGCCAGCAGCCGGACCCTAGCGGGAGGCACCGGGGAGCTGTTTTTT

d_gene: .
abundance: few
v_gene: TRBV29-1
j_gene: TRBJ1-1
len: 13
CDR3aa: CSVWAEQNTEAFF
CDR3nt: TGCAGCGTTTGGGCAGAACAGAACACTGAAGCTTTCTTT

d_gene: .
abundance: once
v_gene: TRBV6-5
j_gene: TRBJ2-3
len: 14
CDR3aa: CASSPGSRADTQYF
CDR3nt: TGTGCCAGCAGTCCGGGGTCCCGCGCAGATACGCAGTATTTT

d_gene: .
abundance: few
v_gene: TRBV6-5
j_gene: TRBJ1-1
len: 13
CDR3aa: CASILTENTEAFF
CDR3nt: TGTGCCAGCATTTTGACAGAGAACACTGAAGCTTTCTTT

d_gene: TRBD1
abundance: .
v_gene: TRBV6-5
j_gene: TRBJ2-5
len: 13
CDR3aa: CASSTGEWETQYF
CDR3nt: TGTGCCAGCAGTACAGGGGAGTGGGAGACCCAGTACTTC

d_gene: .
abundance: .
v_gene: TRBV9
j_gene: TRBJ2-2
len: 15
CDR3aa: CASSVSQSGTGELFF
CDR3nt: TGTGCCAGCAGCGTAAGCCAGTCAGGCACCGGGGAGCTGTTTTTT

d_gene: TRBD1
abundance: .
v_gene: TRBV2
j_gene: TRBJ1-5
len: 16
CDR3aa: CASRARTGGSNQPQHF
CDR3nt: TGTGCCAGCAGGGCCAGGACAGGGGGAAGCAATCAGCCCCAGCATTTT

d_gene: .
abundance: .
v_gene: TRBV19
j_gene: TRBJ1-3
len: 12
CDR3aa: CASSAPRGTIYF
CDR3nt: TGTGCCAGTAGCGCGCCCCGCGGCACCATATATTTT

d_gene: .
abundance: .
v_gene: TRBV6-5
j_gene: TRBJ2-7
len: 15
CDR3aa: CASTQLALSSYEQYF
CDR3nt: TGTGCCAGCACCCAACTAGCCTTGAGCTCCTACGAGCAGTACTTC

d_gene: .
abundance: .
v_gene: TRBV6-1
j_gene: TRBJ1-6
len: 13
CDR3aa: CASSDLWQVYLHF
CDR3nt: TGTGCCAGCAGTGATCTGTGGCAAGTATACCTCCACTTT